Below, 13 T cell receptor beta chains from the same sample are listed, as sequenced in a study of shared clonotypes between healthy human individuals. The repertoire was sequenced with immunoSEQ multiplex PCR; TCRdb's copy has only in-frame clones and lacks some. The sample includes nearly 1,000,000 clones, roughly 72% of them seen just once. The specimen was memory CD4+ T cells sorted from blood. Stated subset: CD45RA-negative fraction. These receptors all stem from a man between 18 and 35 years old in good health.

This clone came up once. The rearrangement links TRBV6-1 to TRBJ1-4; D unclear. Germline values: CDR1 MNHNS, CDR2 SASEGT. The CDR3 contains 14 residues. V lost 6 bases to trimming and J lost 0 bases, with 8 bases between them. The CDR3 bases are TGTGCCAGCAGGGAACTAGCAACTAATGAAAAACTGTTTTTT. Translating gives CASRELATNEKLFF.

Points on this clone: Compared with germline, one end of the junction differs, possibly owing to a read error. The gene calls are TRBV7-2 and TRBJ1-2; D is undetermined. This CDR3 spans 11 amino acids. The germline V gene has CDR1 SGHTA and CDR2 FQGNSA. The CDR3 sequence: CASSLGSGSGF. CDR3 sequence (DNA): TGTGCCAGCAGCTTAGGATCGGGGTCGGGATTC. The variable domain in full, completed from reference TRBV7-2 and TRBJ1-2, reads GAGVSQSPSNKVTEKGKDVELRCDPISGHTALYWYRQSLGQGLEFLIYFQGNSAPDKSGLPSDRFSAERTGGSVSTLTIQRTQQEDSAVYLCASSLGSGSGFGSGTRLTVV.

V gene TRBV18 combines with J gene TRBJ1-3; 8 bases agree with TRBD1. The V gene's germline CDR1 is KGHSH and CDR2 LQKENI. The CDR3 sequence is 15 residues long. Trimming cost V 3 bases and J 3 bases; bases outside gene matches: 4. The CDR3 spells CASSPGTGGGNTIYF. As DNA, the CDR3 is TGTGCCAGCTCACCGGGGACAGGAGGTGGAAACACCATATATTTT.

The CDR3 DNA reads TGTGCCAGCAGCTCGGGGCATACCAGCACTGAAGCTTTCTTT. Its translation is CASSSGHTSTEAFF. The rearrangement links TRBV9 to TRBJ1-1; D might be TRBD1 (5 bases). The CDR3 is made up of 14 amino acids. V was pared by 4 bases and J by 4 bases, with 14 bases between. Germline V gives CDR1 SGDLS, CDR2 YYNGEE.

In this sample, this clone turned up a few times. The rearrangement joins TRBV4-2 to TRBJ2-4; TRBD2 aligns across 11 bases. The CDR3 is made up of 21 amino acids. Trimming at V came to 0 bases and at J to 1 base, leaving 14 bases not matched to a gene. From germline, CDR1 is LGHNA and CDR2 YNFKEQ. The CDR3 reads CASSQDGGRGLAVRAKNIQYF. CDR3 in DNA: TGTGCCAGCAGCCAAGATGGTGGGAGGGGACTAGCGGTCCGGGCCAAAAACATTCAGTACTTC.

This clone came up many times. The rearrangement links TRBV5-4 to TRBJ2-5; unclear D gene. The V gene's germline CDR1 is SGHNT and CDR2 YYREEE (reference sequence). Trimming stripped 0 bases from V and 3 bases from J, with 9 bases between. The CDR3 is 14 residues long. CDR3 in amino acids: CASSLDTPKETQYF. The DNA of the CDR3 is TGTGCCAGCAGCTTGGACACGCCCAAAGAGACCCAGTACTTC.

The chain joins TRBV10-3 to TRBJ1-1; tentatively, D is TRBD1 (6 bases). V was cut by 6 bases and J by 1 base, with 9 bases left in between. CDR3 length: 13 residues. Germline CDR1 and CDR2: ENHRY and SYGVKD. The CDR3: CAIRIQGNTEAFF. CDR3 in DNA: TGTGCCATCAGAATACAGGGGAACACTGAAGCTTTCTTT.

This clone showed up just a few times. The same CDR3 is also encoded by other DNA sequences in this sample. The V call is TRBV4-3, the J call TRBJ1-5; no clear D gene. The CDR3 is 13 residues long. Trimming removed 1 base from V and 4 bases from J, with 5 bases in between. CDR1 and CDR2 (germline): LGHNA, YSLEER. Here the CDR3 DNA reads TGCGCCAGCAGCCAAGGAGGGAATCAGCCCCAGCATTTT. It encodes CASSQGGNQPQHF.

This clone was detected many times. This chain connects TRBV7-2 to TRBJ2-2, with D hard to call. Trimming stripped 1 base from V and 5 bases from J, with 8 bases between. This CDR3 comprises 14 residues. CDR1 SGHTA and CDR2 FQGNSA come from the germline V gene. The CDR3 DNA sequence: TGTGCCAGCAGCTTAGGGGGATTTACCGGGGAGCTGTTTTTT. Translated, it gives CASSLGGFTGELFF.

In DNA form, the CDR3 reads TGTGCCAGCAGCATGGGGAAGAAAGAGACCCAGTACTTC. It is translated as CASSMGKKETQYF. This chain joins TRBV7-8 and TRBJ2-5; D is ambiguous. CDR1 SGHVS and CDR2 FQNEAQ come from the germline V gene. The CDR3 has 13 residues. Trimming removed 5 bases at V and 3 bases at J, with 10 bases between.

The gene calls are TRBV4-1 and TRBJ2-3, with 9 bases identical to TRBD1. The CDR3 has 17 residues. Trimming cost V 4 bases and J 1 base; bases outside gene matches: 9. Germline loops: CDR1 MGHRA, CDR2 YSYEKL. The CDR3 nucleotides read TGCGCCAGCAGCCGAGTACAGGGGGCGGGGGGCACAGATACGCAGTATTTT. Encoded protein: CASSRVQGAGGTDTQYF.

The CDR3 is CASSLTGLGTEAFF. In DNA form, the CDR3 reads TGTGCCAGCAGCTTAACCGGGCTCGGCACTGAAGCTTTCTTT. V is TRBV7-3 and J is TRBJ1-1; D unresolved. Germline CDR1 SGHTA, CDR2 FQGTGA. The CDR3 has 14 residues. The V end lost 0 bases, the J end lost 4 bases, and 9 bases lay between the germline ends.

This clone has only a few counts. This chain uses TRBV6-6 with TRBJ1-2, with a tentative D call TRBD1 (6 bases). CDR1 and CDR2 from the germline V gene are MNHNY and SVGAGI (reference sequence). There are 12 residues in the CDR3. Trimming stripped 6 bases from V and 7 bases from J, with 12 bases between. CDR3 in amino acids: CASREQGPGYTF. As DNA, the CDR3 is TGTGCCAGCAGGGAACAGGGCCCTGGCTACACCTTC.